What follows are 21 T cell receptor beta chains derived from one specimen sequenced in a study of T cells in Graves' hyperthyroidism and ophthalmopathy. Amplified TCR beta CDR3 regions came from RNA transcripts. HTBI primers were the set used in a first-round RT-PCR of the TCR CDR3. Via MiXCR, TCRdb re-called the multiplex PCR reads, giving one row per CDR3 protein. The sample consists of about 640,000 distinct CDR3 sequences, more than 20% of them appearing once. Sequenced sample: blood. The receptors were sampled from a man aged 25 to 40 with Graves' ophthalmopathy.

Many counts were recorded for this clonotype. The chain joins TRBV28 to TRBJ2-5; 8 bases match TRBD2. There are 15 residues in the CDR3. Germline V gives CDR1 MDHEN, CDR2 SYDVKM. V shed 7 bases and J 5 bases; nucleotides not matched to a gene: 12. The CDR3, as DNA: TGTGCCAGCATGTCGACTGCAGCGGGAGATGAGACCCAGTACTTC. Residues: CASMSTAAGDETQYF.

This clonotype was counted between two and nine times. The chain employs TRBV13 and TRBJ2-1; TRBD2 matches at 13 bases. Germline V CDR1 and CDR2: PRHDT, FYEKMQ (reference sequence). This CDR3 contains 16 residues. V was pared by 4 bases and J by 5 bases, with 5 bases of the junction left unmatched. The CDR3 reads CASSSPGTSGNNEQFF. The CDR3 DNA follows: TGTGCCAGCAGCTCCCCCGGGACTAGCGGGAACAATGAGCAGTTCTTC.

This clonotype was recorded at least ten times. The chain carries TRBV18 and TRBJ2-5; 7 bases map to TRBD1. In germline, CDR1 is KGHSH, CDR2 LQKENI. V was pared by 2 bases and J by 2 bases, with 2 bases of the junction left unmatched. The CDR3 length is 14 residues. The CDR3 here is CASSPMGQQETQYF. As DNA, the CDR3 is TGTGCCAGCTCACCAATGGGACAGCAAGAGACCCAGTACTTC.

This clonotype has a handful of counts. This CDR3 is CASSIPGLATDTQYF. CDR3 sequence (DNA): TGTGCCAGCAGTATACCGGGACTAGCGACAGATACGCAGTATTTT. The chain combines TRBV27 with TRBJ2-3; 10 bases align to TRBD2. Germline V gene lookup returns CDR1 MNHEY and CDR2 SMNVEV (reference sequence). Trimming took 5 bases from V and 3 from J; bases not matched to a gene: 5. The CDR3 has 15 residues.

This clonotype was observed a handful of times. One junction end disagrees with the germline gene, perhaps due to a read error. The V and J genes are TRBV7-9 and TRBJ2-1; TRBD2 aligns across 12 bases. TRBJ2-7 matches the DNA end more closely, so the J call is doubtful. CDR1 is SEHNR and CDR2 is FQNEAQ in the germline V gene (reference sequence). The CDR3 is 14 amino acids. Here the CDR3 reads CASSLAGGLGEQYF. CDR3 DNA sequence: TGTGCCAGCAGCCTAGCGGGAGGGCTGGGTGAGCAGTACTTC.

This clonotype occurred many times. The chain carries TRBV12-3 or TRBV12-4 and TRBJ2-7; TRBD2 matches 8 bases. CDR3 length: 15 residues. Unmatched junction bases numbered 10, after V lost 3 bases and J lost 6 bases. Written as DNA, the CDR3 is TGTGCCAGCAGTTTTGGGGGCTCGGGACTAGTCGAGCAGTACTTC. This translates into CASSFGGSGLVEQYF.

The chain joins TRBV20-1 to TRBJ2-2; 16 nucleotides align to TRBD2. CDR3 length equals 20 residues. Germline lookup yields CDR1 DFQATT and CDR2 SNEGSKA (reference sequence). V gave up 0 bases and J gave up 7 bases; unmatched junction bases: 14. The CDR3, as DNA: TGCAGTGCTAGAGATGAAGGGGGACTAGCGGGAGGGCCGGTAGGCGGGGAGCTGTTTTTT. It translates to CSARDEGGLAGGPVGGELFF.

The chain recombines TRBV29-1 with TRBJ2-3, with TRBD2 as a possible D gene (6 bases). V was pared by 1 base and J by 9 bases, with 11 bases between. This CDR3 has 12 residues. The germline V gene has CDR1 SQVTM and CDR2 ANQGSEA. This CDR3 is CSVEGRGTTQYF. The CDR3 bases are TGCAGCGTTGAAGGCCGGGGGACGACGCAGTATTTT.

V and J are TRBV12-3 or TRBV12-4 and TRBJ1-4; D unresolved. This CDR3 region has 16 residues. V was pared by 6 bases and J by 2 bases, with 16 bases between. The DNA of the CDR3 is TGTGCCAGCAGCCGCGACCTCACGAGGACTAATGAAAAACTGTTTTTT. Translating it yields CASSRDLTRTNEKLFF.

This clonotype was observed at least ten times. This chain's CDR3 is CSARGTATYEQYF. The CDR3 DNA reads TGCAGTGCTAGAGGGACAGCAACCTACGAGCAGTACTTC. The chain uses TRBV20-1 and TRBJ2-7; D is possibly TRBD1 (6 bases). V lost 1 base and J 2 bases, leaving 9 bases between the germline ends. Looked up from germline, CDR1 is DFQATT and CDR2 is SNEGSKA (reference sequence). The CDR3 extends over 13 amino acids.

This clonotype has a handful of counts. The CDR3 nucleotides are TGCGCCAGCAGCCAAGTAGGGGAAGGGACCCAGTACTTC. Amino acid sequence: CASSQVGEGTQYF. This chain joins TRBV4-1 and TRBJ2-5, with D perhaps matching TRBD1 (5 bases). CDR3 length: 13 residues. The germline gives CDR1 MGHRA, CDR2 YSYEKL. V lost 1 base and J 7 bases, leaving 10 bases between the germline ends.

CDR3 sequence (DNA): TGTGCCAGCAGCTCTAGGGGTTTCATTGAAGCTTTCTTT. This sequence encodes CASSSRGFIEAFF. The J gene is TRBJ1-1, the V gene TRBV7-9; D is perhaps TRBD1 (5 bases). The CDR3 contains 13 residues. V was pared by 4 bases and J by 7 bases, with 13 bases between. Looked up from germline, CDR1 is SEHNR and CDR2 is FQNEAQ (reference sequence).

The V gene is TRBV6-2 or TRBV6-3, the J gene TRBJ2-1; 11 bases align to TRBD2. Looked up from germline, CDR1 is MNHEY and CDR2 is SVGEGT. Trimming removed 6 bases from V and 3 bases from J; junction bases left unmatched: 7. The CDR3 contains 16 residues. CDR3 in DNA: TGTGCCAGCAGCCCCGGGACTAGCGGACACTACAATGAGCAGTTCTTC. It encodes CASSPGTSGHYNEQFF.

In its sample, this clonotype was seen a few times. This rearrangement joins TRBV6-1 to TRBJ1-1; possibly TRBD1 for D (5 bases). Between the trimmed V and J ends, which lost 5 bases and 0 bases, there was a span of 16 bases. The CDR3 runs 16 residues. CDR1 MNHNS and CDR2 SASEGT come from the germline V gene. The CDR3 bases are TGTGCCAGCAGTCCCACTCGCAGGGTAATGAACACTGAAGCTTTCTTT. Amino acid sequence: CASSPTRRVMNTEAFF.

The CDR3 sequence is CATEGTSGRTYEQYF. The CDR3 DNA is TGTGCCACCGAGGGGACTAGCGGGAGGACCTACGAGCAGTACTTC. This chain joins TRBV10-3 and TRBJ2-7; 15 nucleotides line up with TRBD2. The germline CDR1 and CDR2 sequences are ENHRY and SYGVKD. J lost 2 bases, V lost 10 bases, and 6 bases had no gene match. The CDR3 has 15 residues.

V usage is TRBV18 and J usage is TRBJ2-7; 7 bases map to TRBD1. This CDR3 comprises 15 residues. V shed 2 bases and J 0 bases; nucleotides not matched to a gene: 4. CDR1 is KGHSH, CDR2 LQKENI, per germline. The CDR3 spells CASSPETGSSYEQYF. Written as DNA, the CDR3 is TGTGCCAGCTCACCAGAGACAGGGAGCTCCTACGAGCAGTACTTC. The whole variable domain, filled in from reference TRBV18 and TRBJ2-7, reads NAGVMQNPRHLVRRRGQEARLRCSPMKGHSHVYWYRQLPEEGLKFMVYLQKENIIDESGMPKERFSAEFPKEGPSILRIQQVVRGDSAAYFCASSPETGSSYEQYFGPGTRLTVT.

This clonotype was seen repeatedly, ten times or more. This chain connects TRBV3-1 to TRBJ1-6, with 8 bases that match TRBD1. CDR1 and CDR2 from the germline V gene are LGHDT and YNNKEL (reference sequence). The CDR3 extends over 15 amino acids. V trimming: 4 bases; J trimming: 7 bases; junction bases outside the gene matches: 6. The CDR3 loop is CASSPLTGANSPLHF. Written as DNA, the CDR3 is TGTGCCAGCAGCCCTTTGACAGGGGCGAATTCACCCCTCCACTTT.

The rearrangement uses TRBV7-8 and TRBJ2-5; 10 nucleotides agree with TRBD1. CDR1 is SGHVS and CDR2 is FQNEAQ in the germline V gene. With 8 bases clipped from V and 4 bases from J, the junction kept 10 bases outside the gene matches. The CDR3 contains 15 residues. In DNA, the CDR3 is TGTGCCAGCGCCAGGGGGACAGGGGCGGGAGAGACCCAGTACTTC. Amino acid sequence: CASARGTGAGETQYF.

This clonotype was counted only a few times. The chain employs TRBV14 and TRBJ1-1, with D uncertain. Germline V gene sequence: CDR1 SGHDN, CDR2 FVKESK. V was pared by 2 bases and J by 1 base, with 5 bases between. This CDR3 has 13 amino acids. CDR3 region: CASSQSQNTEAFF. The CDR3 DNA reads as TGTGCCAGCAGCCAATCCCAGAACACTGAAGCTTTCTTT.

This clonotype showed up just a few times. The gene calls are TRBV6-1 and TRBJ2-2; a possible D gene is TRBD1 (7 bases). Germline CDR1 is MNHNS and CDR2 is SASEGT. This CDR3 contains 16 residues. The V end was cut by 0 bases, the J end by 4 bases, with 12 bases between. In nucleotides, the CDR3 is TGTGCCAGCAGTGAAGCGCACAGGGGAGGCACCGGGGAGCTGTTTTTT. Protein: CASSEAHRGGTGELFF.

This clonotype has a count of ten or more. This chain joins TRBV10-3 and TRBJ2-1, with no clear D. The CDR3 totals 15 residues. V was pared by 6 bases and J by 0 bases, with 12 bases between. CDR1 is ENHRY, CDR2 SYGVKD, per germline. The CDR3 here is CAIRPRTGSYNEQFF. DNA for the CDR3: TGTGCCATCAGGCCCCGGACGGGCTCCTACAATGAGCAGTTCTTC.